Sequencing of this T cell receptor beta chain was carried out in a study of blood T cell repertoires in COVID-19. For the study at large: Acute and convalescent COVID-19 specimens originated in the United States, Italy and Spain.

Per the original data handling: The authors estimated nucleated cell counts from reference gene primer amplification. Profiled with immunoSEQ multiplex PCR; TCRdb holds only in-frame clones, not every one. The V and J calls and clone size come from that table; D and trimming were worked out from the DNA. Seen here are approximately 90,000 clones, roughly 83% observed once, and the top ten hold roughly a third. Sequencing was done on a sample of peripheral blood. The receptor comes from a woman aged 80 or older with active or convalescent COVID-19.

CDR3 bases: TGTGCCAGCAGTGAAAGCCGCCGGGGGGATCAGCCCCAGCATTTT. Its protein is CASSESRRGDQPQHF. V is TRBV6-1 and J is TRBJ1-5; D possibly corresponds to TRBD1 (5 bases). Trimming stripped 2 bases from V and 5 bases from J, with 13 bases between. In germline, CDR1 is MNHNS, CDR2 SASEGT. The CDR3 runs 15 residues.